The clone carrying this T cell receptor (beta chain) was seen ten or more times. CDR1 is DFQATT, CDR2 SNEGSKA, per germline (reference sequence). Trimming removed 2 bases from V and 3 bases from J; junction bases left unmatched: 11. CDR3 length equals 17 residues. This sample was taken from a study of read filtering for tumor transcriptome and immune sequencing. Study overall: IR-seq gave about 3.5 to 10.27 million TCR reads per sample; RNA-seq gave about 80 to 1273.

The library was built from roughly 400 ng RNA with molecular barcoded adaptors for alpha/delta and beta/gamma chains. TCRdb recomputed calls from the reads with MiXCR, one row per CDR3 protein. The sample contains around 35,000 distinct CDR3 sequences, 12% to 15% of which appear only once. The rearrangement links TRBV20-1 to TRBJ2-3, with TRBD2 matching over 10 bases. Source material: a population of CD138-negative cells sorted from bone marrow. The receptor was derived from a donor aged 40 or older with multiple myeloma. The CDR3 DNA follows: TGCAGTGCTAGAAGCCTAGCGGGAGAGGCCTGGACAGATACGCAGTATTTT. This sequence encodes CSARSLAGEAWTDTQYF.